The rows below give T cell receptor beta chains drawn from one sample of a study of OX40 agonist ivuxolimab in advanced cancers. Profiling relied on immunoSEQ multiplex PCR, and the TCRdb table lists in-frame clones only, not all of them. The top ten clones hold over 30% of a sample with tens of thousands of clones, 84% of them seen once. This specimen was CD4+ or CD8+ T cells sorted from blood, taken in a trial of the OX40 agonist ivuxolimab. Receptor source: an adult with an advanced solid tumor such as melanoma, head and neck, liver or kidney cancer. The CDR3 runs from the conserved cysteine through the conserved F or W. D genes are given only for firm matches. A clone size is listed for some rows: how often the clone was seen (once, few, many), or a class if it is expanded.

d_call: NA; v_call: TRBV18; j_call: TRBJ2-6; clone_size: NA; cdr3_nt: TGTGCCAGCTCACCCGACTCTGGGGCCAACGTCCTGACTTTC; cdr3_aa: CASSPDSGANVLTF
d_call: TRBD1; v_call: TRBV7-9; j_call: TRBJ2-7; clone_size: once; cdr3_nt: TGTGCCAGCAGCCGGGGACAGGACCTCCGCGAGCAGTACTTC; cdr3_aa: CASSRGQDLREQYF
d_call: NA; v_call: TRBV12-2; j_call: TRBJ2-5; clone_size: NA; cdr3_nt: TGTGCAAGTCGCTTAGCCTGGGACAGGGCGCGGGAGACCCAGTACTTC; cdr3_aa: CASRLAWDRARETQYF
d_call: NA; v_call: TRBV15; j_call: TRBJ2-7; clone_size: NA; cdr3_nt: TGTGCCACCAGCAGAGATGGGGGCGACGAGCAGTACTTC; cdr3_aa: CATSRDGGDEQYF
d_call: TRBD1; v_call: TRBV9; j_call: TRBJ2-5; clone_size: NA; cdr3_nt: TGTGCCAGCAGCCAAAAGACAGGGGGTTTGGAGACCCAGTACTTC; cdr3_aa: CASSQKTGGLETQYF
d_call: NA; v_call: TRBV7-3; j_call: TRBJ2-6; clone_size: NA; cdr3_nt: TGTGCCAGCAGCTTAGATGACAGGCTTTACTCTGGGGCCAACGTCCTGACTTTC; cdr3_aa: CASSLDDRLYSGANVLTF
d_call: TRBD1; v_call: TRBV15; j_call: TRBJ2-2; clone_size: NA; cdr3_nt: TGTGCCACCAGCAGCTCCCAGGGGACAGCGCTCGGGGAGCTGTTTTTT; cdr3_aa: CATSSSQGTALGELFF
d_call: TRBD1; v_call: TRBV29-1; j_call: TRBJ1-4; clone_size: NA; cdr3_nt: TGCAGCGTTCTAGGGTCCGGGACAGGGACCAGAAAACTGTTTTTT; cdr3_aa: CSVLGSGTGTRKLFF
d_call: NA; v_call: TRBV5-6; j_call: TRBJ2-7; clone_size: NA; cdr3_nt: TGTGCCAGCAGCTTGGCCTCTGTGGACGAGCAGTACTTC; cdr3_aa: CASSLASVDEQYF
d_call: NA; v_call: TRBV28; j_call: TRBJ2-7; clone_size: NA; cdr3_nt: TGTGCCAGCAGTTTATACGACAAGAACGAGCAGTACTTC; cdr3_aa: CASSLYDKNEQYF
d_call: NA; v_call: TRBV7-3; j_call: TRBJ1-4; clone_size: NA; cdr3_nt: TGTGCCAGCAGCTCCCTCAGAGGAGCTAATGAAAAACTGTTTTTT; cdr3_aa: CASSSLRGANEKLFF
d_call: NA; v_call: TRBV5-1; j_call: TRBJ2-7; clone_size: few; cdr3_nt: TGCGCCAGCAGCTTGGTAGTATCCCCCTACGAGCAGTACTTC; cdr3_aa: CASSLVVSPYEQYF
d_call: NA; v_call: TRBV7-2; j_call: TRBJ2-5; clone_size: once; cdr3_nt: TGTGCCAGCAGCTTAGTATCTCTTGGCTTTGGCGGGAACCAAGAGACCCAGTACTTC; cdr3_aa: CASSLVSLGFGGNQETQYF
d_call: NA; v_call: TRBV6-5; j_call: TRBJ2-7; clone_size: NA; cdr3_nt: TGTGCCAGCAGTCGACTCGATCTCGTCTACGAGCAGTACTTC; cdr3_aa: CASSRLDLVYEQYF
d_call: NA; v_call: TRBV2; j_call: TRBJ1-4; clone_size: NA; cdr3_nt: TGTGCCAGCAGTGTGCAGCCAACTAATGAAAAACTGTTTTTT; cdr3_aa: CASSVQPTNEKLFF
d_call: NA; v_call: TRBV19; j_call: TRBJ1-6; clone_size: NA; cdr3_nt: TGTGCCAGTAGTATGAAGAGGAGCGGTCCCAATTCACCCCTCCACTTT; cdr3_aa: CASSMKRSGPNSPLHF
d_call: NA; v_call: TRBV11-3; j_call: TRBJ2-1; clone_size: few; cdr3_nt: TGTGCCAGCAGCTTAGATGGGCTCTCGGAGCAGTTCTTC; cdr3_aa: CASSLDGLSEQFF
d_call: NA; v_call: TRBV5-1; j_call: TRBJ2-5; clone_size: few; cdr3_nt: TGCGCCAGCAGCTTGGCCACCTTAGGAGGAGAGACCCAGTACTTC; cdr3_aa: CASSLATLGGETQYF
d_call: TRBD2; v_call: TRBV5-1; j_call: TRBJ2-7; clone_size: NA; cdr3_nt: TGCGCCAGCAGCTCTAGCGGGGGGGCCGCCTACGAGCAGTACTTC; cdr3_aa: CASSSSGGAAYEQYF
d_call: NA; v_call: TRBV30; j_call: TRBJ2-7; clone_size: NA; cdr3_nt: TGTGCCTGGAACGCGGGGACAGCGGGCTCCTACGAGCAGTACTTC; cdr3_aa: CAWNAGTAGSYEQYF
d_call: TRBD1; v_call: TRBV5-1; j_call: TRBJ1-2; clone_size: NA; cdr3_nt: TGCGCCAGCAGCTTGGGAGGGACAGGGGGCTTTGGCTACACCTTC; cdr3_aa: CASSLGGTGGFGYTF
d_call: NA; v_call: TRBV5-1; j_call: TRBJ2-7; clone_size: NA; cdr3_nt: TGCGCCAGCAGCTTGGGGGGTCAGGACCCGCAGTACTTC; cdr3_aa: CASSLGGQDPQYF
d_call: NA; v_call: TRBV28; j_call: TRBJ1-4; clone_size: NA; cdr3_nt: TGTGCCAGCAGTCCCCTGGCGGATCATGAAAAACTGTTTTTT; cdr3_aa: CASSPLADHEKLFF